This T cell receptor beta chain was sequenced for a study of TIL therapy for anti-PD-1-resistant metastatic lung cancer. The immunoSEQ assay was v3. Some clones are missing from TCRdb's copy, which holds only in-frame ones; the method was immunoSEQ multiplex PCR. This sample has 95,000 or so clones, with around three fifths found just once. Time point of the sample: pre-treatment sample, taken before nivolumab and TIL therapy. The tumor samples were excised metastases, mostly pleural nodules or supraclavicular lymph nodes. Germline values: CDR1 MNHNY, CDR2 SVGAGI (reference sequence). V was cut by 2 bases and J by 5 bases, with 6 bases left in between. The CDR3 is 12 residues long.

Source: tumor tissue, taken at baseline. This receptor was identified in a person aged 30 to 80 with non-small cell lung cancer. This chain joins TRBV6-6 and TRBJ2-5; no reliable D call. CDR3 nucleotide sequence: TGTGCCAGCAGTTACGGTTTCGAGACCCAGTACTTC. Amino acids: CASSYGFETQYF.